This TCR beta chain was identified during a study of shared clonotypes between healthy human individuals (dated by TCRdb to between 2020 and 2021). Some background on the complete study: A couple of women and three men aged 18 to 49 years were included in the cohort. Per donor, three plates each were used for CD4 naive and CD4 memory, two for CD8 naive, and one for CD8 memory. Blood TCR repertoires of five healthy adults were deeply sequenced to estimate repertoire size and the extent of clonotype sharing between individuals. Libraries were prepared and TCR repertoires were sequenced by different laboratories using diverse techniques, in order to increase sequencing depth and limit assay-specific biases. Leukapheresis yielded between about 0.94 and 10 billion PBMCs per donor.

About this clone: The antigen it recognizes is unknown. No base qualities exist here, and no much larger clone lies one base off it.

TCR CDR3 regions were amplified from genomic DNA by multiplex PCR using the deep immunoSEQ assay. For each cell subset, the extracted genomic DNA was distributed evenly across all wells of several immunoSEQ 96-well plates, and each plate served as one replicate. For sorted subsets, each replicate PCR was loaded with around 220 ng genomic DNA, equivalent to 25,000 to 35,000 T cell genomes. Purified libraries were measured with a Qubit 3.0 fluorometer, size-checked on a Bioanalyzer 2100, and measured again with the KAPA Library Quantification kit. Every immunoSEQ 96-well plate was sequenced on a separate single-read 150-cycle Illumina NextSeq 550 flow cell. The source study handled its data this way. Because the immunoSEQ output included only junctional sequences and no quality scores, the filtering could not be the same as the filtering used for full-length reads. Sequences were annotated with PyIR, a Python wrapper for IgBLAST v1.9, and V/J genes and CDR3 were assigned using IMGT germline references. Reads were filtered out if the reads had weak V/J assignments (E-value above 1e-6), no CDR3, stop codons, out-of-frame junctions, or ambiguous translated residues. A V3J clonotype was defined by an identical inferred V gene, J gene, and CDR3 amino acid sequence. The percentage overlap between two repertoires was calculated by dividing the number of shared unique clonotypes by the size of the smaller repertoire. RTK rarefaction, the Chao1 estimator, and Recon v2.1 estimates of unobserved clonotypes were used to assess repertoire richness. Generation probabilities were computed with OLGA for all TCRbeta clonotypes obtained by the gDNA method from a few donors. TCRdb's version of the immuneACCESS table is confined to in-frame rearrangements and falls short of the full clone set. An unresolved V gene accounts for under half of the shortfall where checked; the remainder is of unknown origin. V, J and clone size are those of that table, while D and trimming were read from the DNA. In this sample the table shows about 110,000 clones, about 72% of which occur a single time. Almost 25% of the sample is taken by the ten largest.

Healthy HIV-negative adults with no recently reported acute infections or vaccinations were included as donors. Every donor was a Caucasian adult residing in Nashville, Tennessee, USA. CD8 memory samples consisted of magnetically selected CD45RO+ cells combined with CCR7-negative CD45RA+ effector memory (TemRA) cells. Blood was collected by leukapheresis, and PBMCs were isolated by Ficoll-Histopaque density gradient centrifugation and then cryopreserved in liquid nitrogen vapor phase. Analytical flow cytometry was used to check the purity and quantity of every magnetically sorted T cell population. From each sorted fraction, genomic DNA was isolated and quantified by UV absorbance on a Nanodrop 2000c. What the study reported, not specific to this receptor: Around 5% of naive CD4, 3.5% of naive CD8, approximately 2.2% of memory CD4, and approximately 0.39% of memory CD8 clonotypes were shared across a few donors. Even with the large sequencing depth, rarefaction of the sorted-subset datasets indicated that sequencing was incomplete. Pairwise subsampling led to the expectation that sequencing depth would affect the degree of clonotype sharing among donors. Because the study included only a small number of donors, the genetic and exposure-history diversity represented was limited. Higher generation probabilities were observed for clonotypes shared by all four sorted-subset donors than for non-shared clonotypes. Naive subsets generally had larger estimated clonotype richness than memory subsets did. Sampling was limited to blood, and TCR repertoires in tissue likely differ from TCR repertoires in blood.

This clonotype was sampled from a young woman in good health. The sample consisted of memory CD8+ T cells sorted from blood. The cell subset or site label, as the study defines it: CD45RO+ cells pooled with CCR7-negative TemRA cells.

The CDR3 has the sequence CASGEYNRGLNTEAFF. At the DNA level, the sequence is TGTGCTAGTGGAGAATACAACCGGGGCCTGAACACTGAAGCTTTCTTT. The chain links TRBV12-5 with TRBJ1-1, with a tentative D gene TRBD1 over 5 matching bases. CDR1 and CDR2 were assigned from the germline V gene as LGHNT and FRNRAP. The CDR3 runs 16 residues from the cysteine to the phenylalanine. Only CDR3 DNA is held: 48 bases, read in frame from base 1. V is shortened by 6 bases, J by 0 bases, and the region joining them spans 17 bases. With all but the CDR3 taken from the reference TRBV12-5 and TRBJ1-1 genes, the full variable domain is: DARVTQTPRHKVTEMGQEVTMRCQPILGHNTVFWYRQTMMQGLELLAYFRNRAPLDDSGMPKDRFSAEMPDATLATLKIQPSEPRDSAVYFCASGEYNRGLNTEAFFGQGTRLTVV.